This TCR beta chain was found in a study of tumor and adjacent non-tumor tissue in lung cancer. The template was RNA from unsorted bulk tissue. The library came from three nested PCR rounds adapted from ARM-PCR protocols. TCRdb recomputed calls from the multiplex PCR reads with MiXCR, one row per CDR3 protein. The data contain about 200,000 distinct CDR3 sequences, 71% of them singletons. This CDR3 region has 15 residues. The germline V and J ends were trimmed by 1 base and 2 bases, with 12 bases remaining between them. The germline CDR1 and CDR2 sequences are DFQATT and SNEGSKA (reference sequence). Sample: lung tumor tissue. The clonotype was recovered from a man aged 55 to 70 with non-small cell lung cancer. The chain recombines TRBV20-1 with TRBJ2-1; D remains unclear. CDR3 DNA: TGCAGTGCTAGAGGCGGCGGTCGCACCTACAATGAGCAGTTCTTC. It is translated as CSARGGGRTYNEQFF.